This T cell receptor beta chain was captured by sequencing in a study of shared clonotypes between healthy human individuals (dated by TCRdb to the early 2020s). About the investigation overall: The cohort included a few men and two women between 18 and 49 years of age. For each donor, CD4 naive and CD4 memory were each run on three plates, CD8 naive on two plates, and CD8 memory on one plate. Per donor, leukapheresis produced somewhere between about 0.94 and 9 billion PBMCs. Libraries were prepared and TCR repertoires were sequenced by different laboratories using diverse techniques, in order to increase sequencing depth and limit assay-specific biases. To estimate repertoire size and how much clonotypes are shared between individuals, the study performed deep sequencing of blood TCR repertoires from roughly five healthy adults.

CD8 naive samples were CD45RO-negative cells positively selected for CCR7, giving a CD45RA+CCR7+ population that excluded TemRA cells. The donors were healthy, HIV-negative adults who had no recently reported acute infections or vaccinations. Only Caucasian adults living in Nashville, Tennessee, USA were represented among the donors. Blood was collected by leukapheresis, and PBMCs were isolated by Ficoll-Histopaque density gradient centrifugation and then cryopreserved in liquid nitrogen vapor phase. Purity and quantity of every magnetically sorted T cell population were checked by analytical flow cytometry. From each sorted fraction, genomic DNA was isolated and quantified by UV absorbance on a Nanodrop 2000c. A word on this clone: Its antigen remains unidentified. Within one base of it there is no much larger clone, and no base qualities were kept.

Using the deep immunoSEQ assay, TCR CDR3 regions were amplified from genomic DNA by multiplex PCR. Extracted genomic DNA from each cell subset was spread evenly across all wells of several immunoSEQ 96-well plates, with each plate serving as a replicate. For sorted subsets, approximately 200 ng of genomic DNA, equivalent to around 30,000 T cell genomes, went into each replicate PCR. Purified libraries were quantified with a Qubit 3.0 fluorometer, sized on a Bioanalyzer 2100, and re-quantified with the KAPA Library Quantification kit. Each immunoSEQ 96-well plate was sequenced on its own single-read 150-cycle Illumina NextSeq 550 flow cell. The published analysis was carried out like this. The immunoSEQ output contained only junctional sequences without quality scores, so filtering could not match that applied to full-length reads. Sequences were annotated with PyIR, a Python wrapper for IgBLAST v1.9, using IMGT germline references to assign V/J genes and CDR3. Reads were filtered out if the reads had weak V/J assignments (E-value above 1e-6), no CDR3, stop codons, out-of-frame junctions, or ambiguous translated residues. V3J clonotypes were defined by identical inferred V gene, J gene, and CDR3 amino acid sequence. The percentage overlap between two repertoires was calculated by dividing the number of shared unique clonotypes by the size of the smaller repertoire. RTK rarefaction, the Chao1 estimator, and Recon v2.1 estimates of unobserved clonotypes were used to assess repertoire richness. Generation probabilities for all TCRbeta clonotypes obtained by the gDNA method from a handful of donors were computed using OLGA. Entries here come from immuneACCESS through TCRdb and include only in-frame sequences with V and J called. Some clones fail to appear in such tables; in the studies checked, an unresolved V gene covers under half of the shortfall, and the cause of the remainder is unknown. The V and J calls and clone size were taken over from that table, and D and trimming were inferred from the DNA. Here the sample has some 600,000 clones; approximately 96% occur a single time. The ten largest clones represent 0.095% to 0.13% of the sample.

CDR1 and CDR2 (MGHRA, YSYEKL) derive from the germline V gene. Trimming removed 3 bases from V and 3 bases from J; the gene matches leave 13 bases unexplained. The CDR3, from cysteine to phenylalanine, totals 20 residues. Only CDR3 DNA is held: 60 bases, read in frame from base 1. Broad study findings and their caveats: Rarefaction of sorted-subset datasets indicated incomplete sequencing despite the large sequencing depth. Because the study included only a small number of donors, the genetic and exposure-history diversity represented was limited. Higher generation probabilities were observed for clonotypes shared by all four sorted-subset donors than for non-shared clonotypes. Sampling was restricted to blood, and TCR repertoires in tissues likely differ from the TCR repertoires found in blood. Sharing across a few donors was observed for about 5% of naive CD4, 3% to 4% of naive CD8, about 2.3% of memory CD4, and about 0.38% of memory CD8 clonotypes. Estimated clonotype richness was generally larger for naive than for memory subsets. Pairwise subsampling indicated that sequencing depth was expected to affect the degree of clonotype sharing among donors.

The sequenced sample consisted of naive CD8+ T cells sorted from blood. This specimen's cell subset or site label, per the study, means: CD45RA+CCR7+. Recombination connected TRBV4-1 to TRBJ2-2, with 13 bases matching TRBD2. The receptor was isolated from a young woman in good health. Read as DNA, the sequence is TGCGCCAGCAGCCAGGACCATGGACTAGCGGGAGTTAAGGACACCGGGGAGCTGTTTTTT. The translation is CASSQDHGLAGVKDTGELFF.